This T cell receptor beta chain is from a study of sequential checkpoint blockade in melanoma. Overall study context: Both treatment sequences were followed by maintenance nivolumab.

Treatment given: randomized to nivolumab then ipilimumab (arm A) or the reverse (arm B). Generated by immunoSEQ multiplex PCR, the TCRdb table keeps only in-frame clones and is missing some. The table lists roughly 12,000 clones, about 61% of them singletons. V was trimmed by 4 bases and J by 5 bases, leaving 12 bases between them. In germline, CDR1 is SGHKS, CDR2 YYEKEE (reference sequence). CDR3 length: 14 residues. Sequences were derived from CD8+ T cells sorted from blood (inferred from file names), sampled from a patient given nivolumab and ipilimumab in sequence. The chain is built from TRBV5-5 and TRBJ1-4; tentative D call: TRBD1 (6 bases). The source of this sequence is a human donor with melanoma. CDR3 sequence reads: CASSPGQTNEKLFF. The CDR3 coding sequence is TGTGCCAGCAGCCCAGGACAGACGAATGAAAAACTGTTTTTT.